The clone carrying this T cell receptor (beta chain) occurred many times. Time point described: pre-sensitization, week 0. Described treatment: therapeutic diphenylcyclopropenone sensitization with weekly scalp DPC. Non-pregnant alopecia patients aged 18 to 70, suitable for DPC therapy. As the library was built, unique molecular identifiers were attached to individual cDNA molecules. TCRdb independently ran MiXCR on the RACE reads; one entry per CDR3 protein. This sample carries roughly 100,000 distinct CDR3 sequences, 8% to 10% of them seen once, and the ten largest clones take around 4%. This entry comes from a study of human T cells and chemical hapten exposure. Looking at the study overall: Predominantly women, the patients had alopecia areata, totalis or universalis.

Sequencing was performed on whole blood, taken in connection with sensitization to the hapten diphenylcyclopropenone (DPC). This clonotype was obtained from a woman aged 40 to 55 with alopecia areata. Some clones in this sample may be carry-over from other donors' samples.

The CDR3 DNA sequence: TGTGCCAGCAGCTTATCCTTCAGGGGGCCTCAAGAGACCCAGTACTTC. This encodes CASSLSFRGPQETQYF. The chain recombines TRBV7-2 with TRBJ2-5, with TRBD1 matching 8 bases. The CDR3 totals 16 residues. Germline V lookup: CDR1 SGHTA, CDR2 FQGNSA. J was trimmed by 2 bases and V by 2 bases; bases with no gene match: 7.